One and the same sample provided the 7 T cell receptor beta chains below, sequenced in a study of blood T cells in healthy people across ages (dated by TCRdb to about 2015). Library generation was performed with 5' RACE. Sequencing took place on an Illumina HiSeq 2500. A second PCR of roughly 7 to 12 cycles was performed with a sample-barcoded 5' primer and a J-beta primer mix. TCRdb reanalyzed the raw reads on its own, using fastp at Q25 for trimming and MiXCR for clone calling, and kept in-frame beta chains. Records with the same CDR3 protein are collapsed into one entry carrying the most frequent genes and DNA. Within this sample are 710,000 or so distinct CDR3 sequences, with 22% of them counted one time only. The ten largest clones add up to approximately 20% of the sample. The sequencing sample was made of blood. Every receptor here comes from a man in his 70s in good health.

The gene calls are TRBV7-6 and TRBJ2-1; 15 bases match TRBD2. In germline, CDR1 is SGHVS, CDR2 FNYEAQ. V was clipped by 5 bases and J by 9 bases; unmatched bases: 8. The CDR3 spans 16 residues. The CDR3 spells CASSPGGTSGRSEQFF. CDR3 in DNA: TGTGCCAGCAGCCCAGGTGGGACTAGCGGGAGGAGTGAGCAGTTCTTC.

This sequence joins TRBV7-9 and TRBJ1-4; 10 bases line up with TRBD1. Germline V gives CDR1 SEHNR, CDR2 FQNEAQ (reference sequence). Unmatched junction bases numbered 2, after V lost 5 bases and J lost 8 bases. The CDR3 is 13 amino acids. CDR3 DNA: TGTGCCAGCAGCGACAGGGGGCAGGAAAAACTGTTTTTT. Encoded protein: CASSDRGQEKLFF.

The chain joins TRBV20-1 to TRBJ2-7; either TRBD1 or TRBD2 may supply D (5 bases each). CDR1 is DFQATT, CDR2 SNEGSKA, per germline (reference sequence). V lost 4 bases and J 0 bases, leaving 13 bases between the germline ends. The CDR3 extends over 14 amino acids. Here the CDR3 DNA reads TGCAGTGCTAAGGGACGCAAAAGCTCCTACGAGCAGTACTTC. Protein: CSAKGRKSSYEQYF.

This chain uses TRBV6-6 with TRBJ2-1, with 11 bases fitting TRBD1. The CDR3 sequence is 17 residues long. V was pared by 3 bases and J by 7 bases, with 11 bases of the junction left unmatched. Germline CDR1 and CDR2: MNHNY and SVGAGI (reference sequence). In DNA, the CDR3 is TGTGCCAGCAGTTATTCCTCCGGACAGGGGGCGGGTAATGAGCAGTTCTTC. Translated: CASSYSSGQGAGNEQFF.

The CDR3 nucleotides read TGTGCCAGCAATACCCGGAAGGAATCAGAAGCTTTCTTT. Amino acids: CASNTRKESEAFF. This chain connects TRBV7-8 to TRBJ1-1, with D unclear. The germline V gene encodes CDR1 SGHVS and CDR2 FQNEAQ. Trimming removed 7 bases at V and 8 bases at J, with 17 bases between. The CDR3 has 13 amino acids.

This clonotype was seen more than once but under ten times. The chain has TRBV2 and TRBJ2-1; D perhaps matches TRBD1 (6 bases). The CDR3 is 14 residues long. V lost 7 bases, J lost 7 bases, and 17 bases lay in between. The V gene's germline CDR1 is SNHLY and CDR2 FYNNEI. The CDR3 nucleotides read TGTGCCAGCACCACGGGGACAATCTATAATGAGCAGTTCTTC. It yields the protein CASTTGTIYNEQFF.

The chain recombines TRBV3-1 with TRBJ2-5; TRBD1 or TRBD2 may be the D gene (7 bases each). Germline V gene data show CDR1 as LGHDT and CDR2 as YNNKEL (reference sequence). V was shortened by 4 bases and J by 3 bases, with 18 bases between the two germline ends. This CDR3 spans 16 amino acids. The DNA for the CDR3 is TGTGCCAGCAGCCGTAGACAGGGAGGGGGGAAAGAGACCCAGTACTTC. Translating gives CASSRRQGGGKETQYF.